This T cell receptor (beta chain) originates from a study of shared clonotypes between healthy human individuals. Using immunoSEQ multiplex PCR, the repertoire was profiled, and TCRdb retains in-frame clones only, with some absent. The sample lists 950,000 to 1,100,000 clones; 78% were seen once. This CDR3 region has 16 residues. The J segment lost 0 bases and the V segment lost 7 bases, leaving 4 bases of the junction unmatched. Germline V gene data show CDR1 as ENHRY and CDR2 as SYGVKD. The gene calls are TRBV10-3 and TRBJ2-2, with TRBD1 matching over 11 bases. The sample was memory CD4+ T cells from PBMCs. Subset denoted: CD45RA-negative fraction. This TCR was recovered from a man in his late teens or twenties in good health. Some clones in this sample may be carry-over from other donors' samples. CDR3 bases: TGTGCCATCAACGGACAGGGGGCCGCGAACACCGGGGAGCTGTTTTTT. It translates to CAINGQGAANTGELFF.